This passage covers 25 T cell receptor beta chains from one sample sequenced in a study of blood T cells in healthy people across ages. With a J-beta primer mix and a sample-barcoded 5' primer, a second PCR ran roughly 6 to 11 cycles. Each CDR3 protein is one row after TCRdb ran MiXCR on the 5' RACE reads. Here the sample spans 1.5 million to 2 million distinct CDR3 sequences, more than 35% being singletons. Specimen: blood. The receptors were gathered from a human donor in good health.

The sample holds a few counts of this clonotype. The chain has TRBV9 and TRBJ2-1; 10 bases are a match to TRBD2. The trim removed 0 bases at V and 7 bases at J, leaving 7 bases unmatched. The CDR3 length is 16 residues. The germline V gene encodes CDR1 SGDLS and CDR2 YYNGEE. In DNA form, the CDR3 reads TGTGCCAGCAGCGTAGAGCCAGCGGGGGGGTGGAATGAGCAGTTCTTC. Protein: CASSVEPAGGWNEQFF.

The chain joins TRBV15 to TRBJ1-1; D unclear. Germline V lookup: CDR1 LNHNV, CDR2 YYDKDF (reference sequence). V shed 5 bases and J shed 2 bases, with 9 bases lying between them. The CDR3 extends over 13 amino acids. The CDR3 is CATSPGPNTEAFF. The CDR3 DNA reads TGTGCCACCAGCCCGGGTCCTAACACTGAAGCTTTCTTT. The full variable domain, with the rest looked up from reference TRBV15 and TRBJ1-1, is DAMVIQNPRYQVTQFGKPVTLSCSQTLNHNVMYWYQQKSSQAPKLLFHYYDKDFNNEADTPDNFQSRRPNTSFCFLDIRSPGLGDTAMYLCATSPGPNTEAFFGQGTRLTVV.

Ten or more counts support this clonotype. CDR3 protein: CASSPLGGAKNIQYF. In nucleotides, the CDR3 is TGTGCCAGCAGCCCGTTGGGGGGAGCCAAAAACATTCAGTACTTC. This chain links TRBV7-9 with TRBJ2-4; D may be TRBD2 (6 bases). Germline loops: CDR1 SEHNR, CDR2 FQNEAQ (reference sequence). This CDR3 contains 15 residues. Trimming pared 5 bases from V and 0 bases from J, leaving 11 bases between.

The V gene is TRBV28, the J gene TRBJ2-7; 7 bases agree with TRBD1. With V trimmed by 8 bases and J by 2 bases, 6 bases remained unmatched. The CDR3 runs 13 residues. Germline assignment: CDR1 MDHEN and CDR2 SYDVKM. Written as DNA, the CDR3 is TGTGCCAGCGGGTGGGGGACAGCCTACGAGCAGTACTTC. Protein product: CASGWGTAYEQYF. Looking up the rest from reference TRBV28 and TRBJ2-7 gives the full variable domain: DVKVTQSSRYLVKRTGEKVFLECVQDMDHENMFWYRQDPGLGLRLIYFSYDVKMKEKGDIPEGYSVSREKKERFSLILESASTNQTSMYLCASGWGTAYEQYFGPGTRLTVT.

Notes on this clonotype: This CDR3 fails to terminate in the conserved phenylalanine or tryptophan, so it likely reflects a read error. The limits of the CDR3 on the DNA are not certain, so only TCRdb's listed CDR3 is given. CDR3 loop: CASSLGTAYGYTFGS. The rearrangement links TRBV7-6 to TRBJ2-1; the table's D call, TRBD1, was not checked against the DNA. Per the germline V gene, CDR1 is SGHVS and CDR2 is FNYEAQ. The CDR3 spans 15 residues, counting both ends.

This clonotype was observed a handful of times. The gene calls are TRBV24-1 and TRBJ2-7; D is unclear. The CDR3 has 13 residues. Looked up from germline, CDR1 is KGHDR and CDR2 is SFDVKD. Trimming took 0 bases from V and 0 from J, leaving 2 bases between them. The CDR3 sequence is CATSDLYSYEQYF. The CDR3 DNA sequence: TGTGCCACCAGTGATTTGTACTCCTACGAGCAGTACTTC.

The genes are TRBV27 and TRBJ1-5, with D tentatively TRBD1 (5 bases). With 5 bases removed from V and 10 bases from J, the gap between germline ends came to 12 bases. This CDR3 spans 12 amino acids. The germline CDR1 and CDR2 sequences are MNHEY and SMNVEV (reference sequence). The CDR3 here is CASSGQGGPQHF. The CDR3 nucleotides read TGTGCCAGCAGTGGGCAGGGTGGTCCCCAGCATTTT.

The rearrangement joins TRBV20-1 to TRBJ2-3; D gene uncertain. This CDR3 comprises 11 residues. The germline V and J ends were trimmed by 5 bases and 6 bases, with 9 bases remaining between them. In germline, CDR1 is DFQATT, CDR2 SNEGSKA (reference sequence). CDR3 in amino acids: CSALLGDTQYF. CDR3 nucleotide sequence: TGCAGTGCTCTCCTAGGGGATACGCAGTATTTT.

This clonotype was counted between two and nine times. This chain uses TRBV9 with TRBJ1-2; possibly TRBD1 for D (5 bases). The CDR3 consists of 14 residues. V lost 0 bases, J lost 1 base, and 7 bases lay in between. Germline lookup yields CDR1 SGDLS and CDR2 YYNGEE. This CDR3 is CASSVGGDNYGYTF. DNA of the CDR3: TGTGCCAGCAGCGTAGGAGGGGATAACTATGGCTACACCTTC.

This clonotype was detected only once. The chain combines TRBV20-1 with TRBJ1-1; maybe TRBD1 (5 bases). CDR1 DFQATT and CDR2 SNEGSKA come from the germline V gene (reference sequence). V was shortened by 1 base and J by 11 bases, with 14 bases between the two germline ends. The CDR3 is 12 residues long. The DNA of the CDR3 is TGCAGTGCTAGAGTTGGGGGGAATAAGGCTTTCTTT. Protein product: CSARVGGNKAFF.

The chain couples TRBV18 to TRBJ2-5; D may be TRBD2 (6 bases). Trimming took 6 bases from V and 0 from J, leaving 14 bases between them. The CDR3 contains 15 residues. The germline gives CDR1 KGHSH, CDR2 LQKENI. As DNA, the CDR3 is TGTGCCAGCTCCTGGCGGGGCCGGGACCAAGAGACCCAGTACTTC. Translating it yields CASSWRGRDQETQYF.

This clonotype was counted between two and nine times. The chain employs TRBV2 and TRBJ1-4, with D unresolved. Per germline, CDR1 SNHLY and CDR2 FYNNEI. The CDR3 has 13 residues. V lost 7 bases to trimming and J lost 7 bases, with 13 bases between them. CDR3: CASNRIVSEKLFF. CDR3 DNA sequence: TGTGCCAGCAATCGGATTGTTAGTGAAAAACTGTTTTTT. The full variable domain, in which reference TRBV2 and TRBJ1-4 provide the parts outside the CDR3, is EPEVTQTPSHQVTQMGQEVILRCVPISNHLYFYWYRQILGQKVEFLVSFYNNEISEKSEIFDDQFSVERPDGSNFTLKIRSTKLEDSAMYFCASNRIVSEKLFFGSGTQLSVL.

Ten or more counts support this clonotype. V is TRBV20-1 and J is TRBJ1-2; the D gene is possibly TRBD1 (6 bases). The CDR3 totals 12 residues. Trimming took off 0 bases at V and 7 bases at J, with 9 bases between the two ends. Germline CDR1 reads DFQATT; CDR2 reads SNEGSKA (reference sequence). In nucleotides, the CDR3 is TGCAGTGCTAGAGACAGGGACACTGGCTACACCTTC. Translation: CSARDRDTGYTF.

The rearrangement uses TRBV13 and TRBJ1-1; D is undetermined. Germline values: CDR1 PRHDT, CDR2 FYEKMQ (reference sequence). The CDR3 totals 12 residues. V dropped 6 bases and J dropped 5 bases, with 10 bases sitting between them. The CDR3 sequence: CASRLIQTEAFF. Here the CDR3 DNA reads TGTGCCAGCAGGCTTATACAGACTGAAGCTTTCTTT.

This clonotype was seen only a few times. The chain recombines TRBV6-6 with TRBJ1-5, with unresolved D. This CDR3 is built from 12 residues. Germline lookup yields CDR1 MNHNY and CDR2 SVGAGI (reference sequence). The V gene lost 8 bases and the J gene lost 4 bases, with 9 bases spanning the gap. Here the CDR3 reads CASRPGNQPQHF. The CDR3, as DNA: TGTGCCAGCCGACCCGGAAATCAGCCCCAGCATTTT.

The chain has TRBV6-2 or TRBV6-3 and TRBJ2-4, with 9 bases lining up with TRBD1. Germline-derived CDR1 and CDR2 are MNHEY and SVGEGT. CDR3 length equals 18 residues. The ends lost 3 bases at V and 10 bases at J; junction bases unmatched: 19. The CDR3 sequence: CASSYVLRDRAPGRIQYF. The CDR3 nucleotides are TGTGCCAGCAGTTATGTCCTCCGGGACAGGGCACCTGGAAGGATTCAGTACTTC.

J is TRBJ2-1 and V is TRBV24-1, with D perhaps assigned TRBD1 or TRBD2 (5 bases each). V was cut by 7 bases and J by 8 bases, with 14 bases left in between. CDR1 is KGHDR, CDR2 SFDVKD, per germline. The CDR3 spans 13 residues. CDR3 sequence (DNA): TGTGCCACCAGCGGGGACGTTGCCGATGAGCAGTTCTTC. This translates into CATSGDVADEQFF.

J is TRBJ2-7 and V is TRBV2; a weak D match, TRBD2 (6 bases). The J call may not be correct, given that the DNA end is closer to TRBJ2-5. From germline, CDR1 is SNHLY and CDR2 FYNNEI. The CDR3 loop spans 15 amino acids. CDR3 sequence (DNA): TGTGCCAGCAGCCCTATAGGGGTGGAGGGAGAGACCCAGTACTTC. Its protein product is CASSPIGVEGETQYF.

In DNA, the CDR3 is TGTGCCAGCAGTCGAACGGGACAGGGATCCCCCTATGGCTACACCTTC. Amino acid sequence: CASSRTGQGSPYGYTF. The genes are TRBV9 and TRBJ1-2; 9 bases map to TRBD1. Germline CDR1 is SGDLS and CDR2 is YYNGEE. Germline trimming cut 5 bases from V and 4 bases from J; bases unmatched to any gene: 12. The CDR3 totals 16 residues.

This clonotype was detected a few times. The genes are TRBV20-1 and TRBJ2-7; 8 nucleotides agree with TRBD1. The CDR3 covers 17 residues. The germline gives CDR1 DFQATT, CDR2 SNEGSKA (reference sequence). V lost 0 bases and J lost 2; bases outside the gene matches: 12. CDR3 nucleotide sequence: TGCAGTGCTAGAGATCTACCGCCGGGACAGGATACCTACGAGCAGTACTTC. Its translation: CSARDLPPGQDTYEQYF.

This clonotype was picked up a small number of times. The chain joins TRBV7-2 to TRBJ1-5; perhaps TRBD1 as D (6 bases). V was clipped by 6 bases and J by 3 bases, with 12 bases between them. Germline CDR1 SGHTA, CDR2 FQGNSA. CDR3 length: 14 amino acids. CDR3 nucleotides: TGTGCCAGCAGTTTGGACAGATTCAATCAGCCCCAGCATTTT. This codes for CASSLDRFNQPQHF.

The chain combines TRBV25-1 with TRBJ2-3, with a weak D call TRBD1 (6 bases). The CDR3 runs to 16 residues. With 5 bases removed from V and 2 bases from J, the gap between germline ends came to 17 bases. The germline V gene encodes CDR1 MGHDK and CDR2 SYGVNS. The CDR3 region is CASSQTGLPFTDTQYF. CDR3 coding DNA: TGTGCCAGCAGTCAAACAGGGCTCCCCTTCACAGATACGCAGTATTTT. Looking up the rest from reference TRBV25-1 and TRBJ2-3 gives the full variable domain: EADIYQTPRYLVIGTGKKITLECSQTMGHDKMYWYQQDPGMELHLIHYSYGVNSTEKGDLSSESTVSRIRTEHFPLTLESARPSHTSQYLCASSQTGLPFTDTQYFGPGTRLTVL.

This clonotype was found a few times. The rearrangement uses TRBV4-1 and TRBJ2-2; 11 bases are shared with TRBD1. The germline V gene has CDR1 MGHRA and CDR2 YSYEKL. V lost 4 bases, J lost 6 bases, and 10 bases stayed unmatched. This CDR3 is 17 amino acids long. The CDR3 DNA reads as TGCGCCAGCAGCCGGTTCTCCGGGACAGGGGGTTCCGGGGAGCTGTTTTTT. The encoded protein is CASSRFSGTGGSGELFF.

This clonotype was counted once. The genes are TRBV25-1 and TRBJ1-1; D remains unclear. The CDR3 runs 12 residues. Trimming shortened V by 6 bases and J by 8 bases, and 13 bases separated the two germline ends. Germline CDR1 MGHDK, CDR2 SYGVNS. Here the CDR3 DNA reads TGTGCCAGCAGAAGGAATCAACTGGAAGCTTTCTTT. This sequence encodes CASRRNQLEAFF. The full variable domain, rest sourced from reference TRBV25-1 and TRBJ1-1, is EADIYQTPRYLVIGTGKKITLECSQTMGHDKMYWYQQDPGMELHLIHYSYGVNSTEKGDLSSESTVSRIRTEHFPLTLESARPSHTSQYLCASRRNQLEAFFGQGTRLTVV.

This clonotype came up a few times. The CDR3 nucleotides read TGTGCCAGCAGCTTAGCAGGTTCAGACTACAATGAGCAGTTCTTC. Translating gives CASSLAGSDYNEQFF. The gene calls are TRBV11-1 and TRBJ2-1, with unresolved D. Germline CDR1 is SGHAT and CDR2 is FQDESV (reference sequence). Trimming took 0 bases from V and 3 from J, leaving 9 bases between them. This CDR3 is 15 amino acids long.